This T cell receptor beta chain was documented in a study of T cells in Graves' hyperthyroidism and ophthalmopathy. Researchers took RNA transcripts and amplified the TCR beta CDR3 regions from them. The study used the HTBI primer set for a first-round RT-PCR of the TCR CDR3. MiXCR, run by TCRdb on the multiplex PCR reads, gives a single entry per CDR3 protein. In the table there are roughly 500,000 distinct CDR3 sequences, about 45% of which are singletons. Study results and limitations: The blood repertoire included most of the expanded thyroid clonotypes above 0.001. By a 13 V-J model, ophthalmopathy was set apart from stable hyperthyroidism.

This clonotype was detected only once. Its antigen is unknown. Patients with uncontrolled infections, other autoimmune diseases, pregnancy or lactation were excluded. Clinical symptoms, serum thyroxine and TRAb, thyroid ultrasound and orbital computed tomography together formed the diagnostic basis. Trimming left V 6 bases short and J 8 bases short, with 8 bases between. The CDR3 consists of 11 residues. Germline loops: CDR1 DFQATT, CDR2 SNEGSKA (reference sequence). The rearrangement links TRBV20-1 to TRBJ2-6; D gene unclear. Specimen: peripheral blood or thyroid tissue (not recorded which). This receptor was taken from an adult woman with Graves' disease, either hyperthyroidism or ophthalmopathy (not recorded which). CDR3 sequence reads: CSAIGTNVLTF. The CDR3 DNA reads TGCAGTGCGATAGGGACCAACGTCCTGACTTTC.